This is a list of T cell receptor beta chains from one sample in a study of CD8+ T cells in alopecia areata. Only in-frame clones appear in the TCRdb table, and some are missing; sequencing was by immunoSEQ multiplex PCR. The sample includes 190,000 or so clones, roughly 62% of them seen just once. Sequencing was performed on CD8+ T cells sorted from blood, taken at week 24, from a patient treated with tofacitinib. These receptors were collected from a human donor with alopecia areata. Each CDR3 is given with its conserved first and last residue. The order of the fields is D gene, clone size, CDR3 length, J gene, V gene, CDR3 DNA, CDR3 protein. A D gene is named only where the DNA matches it firmly. Clone size appears in some rows only: once, few, many, or a class for an expanded clone.

d_call: NA; clone_size: few; cdr3_length: 13; j_call: TRBJ2-7; v_call: TRBV5-6; cdr3_nt: TGTGCCAGCACGGGACGTAGACCTCGGGAGCAGTACTTC; cdr3_aa: CASTGRRPREQYF
d_call: NA; clone_size: NA; cdr3_length: 15; j_call: TRBJ1-4; v_call: TRBV15; cdr3_nt: TGTGCCACCAGCAGAGAGGCTGCAACTAATGAAAAACTGTTTTTT; cdr3_aa: CATSREAATNEKLFF
d_call: NA; clone_size: once; cdr3_length: 17; j_call: TRBJ2-5; v_call: TRBV4-2; cdr3_nt: TGTGCCAGCAGCCAACAAGGCGGCTTACTACTTCAAGAGACCCAGTACTTC; cdr3_aa: CASSQQGGLLLQETQYF
d_call: NA; clone_size: NA; cdr3_length: 12; j_call: TRBJ1-5; v_call: TRBV12-5; cdr3_nt: TGTGCTAGTGGTTTGAGTCACCCCCCCCAGCATTTT; cdr3_aa: CASGLSHPPQHF
d_call: TRBD2; clone_size: NA; cdr3_length: 15; j_call: TRBJ2-7; v_call: TRBV5-1; cdr3_nt: TGCGCCAGCAGCTTTAGGGCGGGGGTGTTCTACGAGCAGTACTTC; cdr3_aa: CASSFRAGVFYEQYF
d_call: NA; clone_size: NA; cdr3_length: 13; j_call: TRBJ1-1; v_call: TRBV30; cdr3_nt: TGTGCCTGCGGCAGGGGAGGGAACACTGAAGCTTTCTTT; cdr3_aa: CACGRGGNTEAFF
d_call: NA; clone_size: few; cdr3_length: 10; j_call: TRBJ1-6; v_call: TRBV2; cdr3_nt: TGTGCCTCAGCAGGGACCGATCCAAACTTT; cdr3_aa: CASAGTDPNF
d_call: NA; clone_size: NA; cdr3_length: 15; j_call: TRBJ2-2; v_call: TRBV2; cdr3_nt: TGTGCCAGCAGTGAAGCCTGGGGGGCATTCGGGGAGCTGTTTTTT; cdr3_aa: CASSEAWGAFGELFF
d_call: NA; clone_size: NA; cdr3_length: 13; j_call: TRBJ1-2; v_call: TRBV7-9; cdr3_nt: TGTGCCAGCAGCTTAGTGACCGTTTATGGCTACACCTTC; cdr3_aa: CASSLVTVYGYTF
d_call: NA; clone_size: few; cdr3_length: 13; j_call: TRBJ2-7; v_call: TRBV29-1; cdr3_nt: TGCAGCGTTATCCCGCTCCAGAAGTACGAGCAGTACTTC; cdr3_aa: CSVIPLQKYEQYF
d_call: NA; clone_size: few; cdr3_length: 15; j_call: TRBJ2-1; v_call: TRBV7-9; cdr3_nt: TGTGCCAGCAGCTTAGGGTCTCGCTCCTACAATGAGCAGTTCTTC; cdr3_aa: CASSLGSRSYNEQFF
d_call: NA; clone_size: few; cdr3_length: 15; j_call: TRBJ2-1; v_call: TRBV29-1; cdr3_nt: TGCAGCGGGGGCCGGGCCGGGACGGAGGACAATGAGCAGTTCTTC; cdr3_aa: CSGGRAGTEDNEQFF
d_call: NA; clone_size: few; cdr3_length: 12; j_call: TRBJ2-1; v_call: TRBV30; cdr3_nt: TGTGCCTGGAACCCGGACGGGAATGAGCAGTTCTTC; cdr3_aa: CAWNPDGNEQFF
d_call: NA; clone_size: few; cdr3_length: 16; j_call: TRBJ2-3; v_call: TRBV29-1; cdr3_nt: TGCAGCGTTGAAGACCTGGGCAGGGTCGGCACAGATACGCAGTATTTT; cdr3_aa: CSVEDLGRVGTDTQYF
d_call: TRBD1; clone_size: NA; cdr3_length: 13; j_call: TRBJ1-5; v_call: TRBV29-1; cdr3_nt: TGCAGCGTTGGATCAGGGGGTGCTCAGCCCCAGCATTTT; cdr3_aa: CSVGSGGAQPQHF
d_call: NA; clone_size: NA; cdr3_length: 11; j_call: TRBJ1-2; v_call: TRBV29-1; cdr3_nt: TGCAGCGTTGAGACTCGGAATGGCTACACCTTC; cdr3_aa: CSVETRNGYTF
d_call: NA; clone_size: NA; cdr3_length: 16; j_call: TRBJ2-5; v_call: TRBV11-2; cdr3_nt: TGTGCCAGCACCACTCCGGAGGGCAAGTACCAAGAGACCCAGTACTTC; cdr3_aa: CASTTPEGKYQETQYF
d_call: NA; clone_size: many; cdr3_length: 13; j_call: TRBJ1-2; v_call: TRBV9; cdr3_nt: TGTGCCAGCAGCGTGGACGGAAACTATGGCTACACCTTC; cdr3_aa: CASSVDGNYGYTF
d_call: NA; clone_size: NA; cdr3_length: 13; j_call: TRBJ2-6; v_call: TRBV9; cdr3_nt: TGTGCCAGCAGCTATACTGGGGCCAACGTCCTGACTTTC; cdr3_aa: CASSYTGANVLTF
d_call: NA; clone_size: NA; cdr3_length: 11; j_call: TRBJ1-1; v_call: TRBV4-1; cdr3_nt: TGCGCCAGCAGCCAAGAGGCTGAAGCTTTCTTT; cdr3_aa: CASSQEAEAFF
d_call: TRBD2; clone_size: NA; cdr3_length: 16; j_call: TRBJ2-7; v_call: TRBV30; cdr3_nt: TGTGCCTGGAGTGTACTGATAGCGGGGGGCTCCTACGAGCAGTACTTC; cdr3_aa: CAWSVLIAGGSYEQYF
d_call: NA; clone_size: NA; cdr3_length: 12; j_call: TRBJ1-5; v_call: TRBV5-6; cdr3_nt: TGTGCCAGCAGCTTGGGGACTCAGCCCCAGCATTTT; cdr3_aa: CASSLGTQPQHF
d_call: NA; clone_size: NA; cdr3_length: 13; j_call: TRBJ1-2; v_call: TRBV19; cdr3_nt: TGTGCCAGTCGGTACGCAGAGGACTATGGCTACACCTTC; cdr3_aa: CASRYAEDYGYTF